These 18 T cell receptor beta chains originate from one sample sequenced in a study of Ad26.COV2.S vaccination and SARS-CoV-2 variants. Stated treatment: around 19 received Ad26.COV2.S at low or high dose, single or two shots; about 5 received placebo; per-sample allocation not given. Day 63 after the first vaccine or placebo injection was the time point for sampling. Here immunoSEQ multiplex PCR was the method, and the copy in TCRdb shows in-frame clones only, minus some. Among 300,000 to 350,000 clones listed, 85% to 90% were seen once. The sample in question was peripheral blood, obtained in a trial of Ad26.COV2.S vaccine versus placebo. The receptors shown here come from a person between 18 and 65 years old who received the Ad26.COV2.S COVID-19 vaccine or a placebo.

This clone has just one count. V is TRBV9 and J is TRBJ2-7, with 11 bases fitting TRBD1. The CDR3 is made up of 14 amino acids. Germline loops: CDR1 SGDLS, CDR2 YYNGEE. Unmatched junction bases numbered 2, after V lost 3 bases and J lost 3 bases. The CDR3 spells CASSAGTGGYEQYV. DNA for the CDR3: TGTGCCAGCAGCGCCGGGACAGGGGGCTACGAGCAGTACGTC.

This rearrangement joins TRBV6-5 to TRBJ1-1, with TRBD1 as a possible D gene (5 bases). V was pared by 2 bases and J by 0 bases, with 13 bases between. Germline CDR1 MNHEY, CDR2 SVGAGI. The CDR3 is made up of 16 amino acids. Here the CDR3 reads CASSYRGGSMNTEAFF. The CDR3, as DNA: TGTGCCAGCAGTTACCGGGGGGGTTCCATGAACACTGAAGCTTTCTTT.

The table lists this clone with a few counts. DNA for the CDR3: TGTGCCAGCAGTTACTCCAGGGACAGCCTGTTTTTT. The encoded protein is CASSYSRDSLFF. The chain combines TRBV6-2 or TRBV6-3 with TRBJ1-4; 7 bases are shared with TRBD1. V was clipped by 0 bases and J by 14 bases; unmatched bases: 3. Germline CDR1 reads MNHEY; CDR2 reads SVGEGT. The CDR3 is 12 residues long.

The V gene is TRBV9, the J gene TRBJ2-7; TRBD1 agrees at 9 bases. CDR1 and CDR2 from the germline V gene are SGDLS and YYNGEE. The CDR3 totals 14 residues. J was trimmed by 5 bases and V by 6 bases; bases with no gene match: 9. CDR3 coding DNA: TGTGCCAGCAATGCGGGGACAGGGTCGCACGAGCAGTACTTC. Amino acids: CASNAGTGSHEQYF.

This CDR3 is CASSQVGQGVSREKLFF. As DNA, the CDR3 is TGCGCCAGCAGCCAAGTTGGGCAGGGGGTTAGTCGAGAAAAACTGTTTTTT. V usage is TRBV4-1 and J usage is TRBJ1-4; 7 positions match TRBD1. This CDR3 has 17 amino acids. V gave up 1 base and J gave up 8 bases; unmatched junction bases: 13. Germline CDR1 and CDR2: MGHRA and YSYEKL.

The chain recombines TRBV20-1 with TRBJ1-2; D remains unclear. The CDR3 length is 13 residues. Germline V CDR1 and CDR2: DFQATT, SNEGSKA (reference sequence). V was pared by 3 bases and J by 10 bases, with 18 bases between. Here the CDR3 DNA reads TGCAGTGCTAGTCGAGCAGGTTTTTTTGACTACACCTTC. Protein: CSASRAGFFDYTF.

The V call is TRBV5-1, the J call TRBJ1-2, with unresolved D. The CDR3 is 16 residues long. Germline V gives CDR1 SGHRS, CDR2 YFSETQ. The germline V and J ends were trimmed by 2 bases and 0 bases, with 14 bases remaining between them. For the CDR3, the DNA is TGCGCCAGCAGCTTCGATACGCCCGGCCCTAACTATGGCTACACCTTC. This codes for CASSFDTPGPNYGYTF.

This clone was counted a single time. The chain links TRBV12-3 or TRBV12-4 to TRBJ2-1; D is unclear. This CDR3 contains 13 residues. The V end lost 6 bases, the J end lost 5 bases, and 11 bases lay between the germline ends. The DNA of the CDR3 is TGTGCCAGCAGCCCCAGGTATAACAATGAGCAGTTCTTC. As protein: CASSPRYNNEQFF.

DNA of the CDR3: TGTGCCAGCAGTACCGGGACTAGCGCCAATGAGCAGTTCTTC. Translated, it gives CASSTGTSANEQFF. The V gene is TRBV6-2 or TRBV6-3, the J gene TRBJ2-1, with 10 bases identical to TRBD2. J lost 6 bases, V lost 5 bases, and 4 bases had no gene match. From germline, CDR1 is MNHEY and CDR2 SVGEGT. The CDR3 contains 14 residues.

The V gene is TRBV2, the J gene TRBJ2-5, with 7 bases lining up with TRBD2. The CDR3 loop spans 14 amino acids. J gave up 2 bases and V 7 bases, and 7 bases lay outside the gene matches. Germline V gene data show CDR1 as SNHLY and CDR2 as FYNNEI. CDR3 loop: CASTEERGQETQYF. The CDR3 nucleotides read TGTGCCAGCACCGAGGAGCGGGGACAAGAGACCCAGTACTTC.

This chain links TRBV4-3 with TRBJ1-4; the D gene is possibly TRBD1 (5 bases). V lost 1 base, J lost 8 bases, and 11 bases lay in between. The CDR3 has 14 residues. Germline values: CDR1 LGHNA, CDR2 YSLEER. CDR3 nucleotides: TGCGCCAGCAGCCAAGCAAGGGGCTGGGAAAAACTGTTTTTT. Amino acids: CASSQARGWEKLFF.

The V and J genes are TRBV7-9 and TRBJ1-2; no reliable D call. The CDR3 is 17 residues long. Germline CDR1 SEHNR, CDR2 FQNEAQ (reference sequence). V lost 1 base and J 1 base, leaving 16 bases between the germline ends. The CDR3 loop reads CASSLGFTGFNNYGYTF. CDR3 coding DNA: TGTGCCAGCAGCTTAGGATTTACGGGGTTCAATAACTATGGCTACACCTTC.

The V call is TRBV29-1, the J call TRBJ2-2; possibly TRBD2 for D (6 bases). This CDR3 has 15 residues. Germline CDR1 and CDR2: SQVTM and ANQGSEA. Trimming cost V 4 bases and J 4 bases, with 16 bases left between them. CDR3 sequence (DNA): TGCAGCGTTGTCGACCCCGGGACTTCCACCGGGGAGCTGTTTTTT. Encoded protein: CSVVDPGTSTGELFF.

The chain uses TRBV15 and TRBJ2-1, with D possibly TRBD2 on 6 matching bases. Trimming removed 3 bases at V and 7 bases at J, with 19 bases between. The CDR3 consists of 16 residues. Per germline, CDR1 LNHNV and CDR2 YYDKDF (reference sequence). CDR3 loop: CATSSPRRGNRNEQFF. DNA of the CDR3: TGTGCCACCAGCAGCCCGCGACGGGGGAATCGGAATGAGCAGTTCTTC.

The chain carries TRBV18 and TRBJ1-5, with D unclear. CDR1 KGHSH and CDR2 LQKENI come from the germline V gene. The CDR3 consists of 15 residues. Trimming left V 3 bases short and J 3 bases short, with 12 bases between. CDR3 sequence: CASSPGGLDNQPQHF. CDR3 nucleotide sequence: TGTGCCAGCTCACCGGGAGGGTTAGACAATCAGCCCCAGCATTTT.

This chain connects TRBV5-1 to TRBJ1-2; perhaps TRBD1 as D (5 bases). This CDR3 region has 17 residues. In germline, CDR1 is SGHRS, CDR2 YFSETQ. V was shortened by 2 bases and J by 3 bases, with 20 bases between the two germline ends. The CDR3 here is CASSFGATAREDYGYTF. The CDR3 bases are TGCGCCAGCAGCTTTGGAGCCACGGCCAGGGAGGACTATGGCTACACCTTC.

V usage is TRBV6-2 or TRBV6-3 and J usage is TRBJ1-1; D perhaps matches TRBD1 (6 bases). This CDR3 is built from 15 residues. Germline V gene sequence: CDR1 MNHEY, CDR2 SVGEGT. V was trimmed by 2 bases and J by 1 base, leaving 11 bases between them. In DNA, the CDR3 is TGTGCCAGCAGTTACCCCCAGGGGTCGAACACTGAAGCTTTCTTT. It encodes CASSYPQGSNTEAFF.

The V and J genes are TRBV5-1 and TRBJ2-3; D unresolved. Germline CDR1 SGHRS, CDR2 YFSETQ. V lost 6 bases and J lost 2, with 13 bases in between. The CDR3 spans 14 residues. The CDR3 nucleotides read TGCGCCAGCACCTCAGGTTCCCCCACAGATACGCAGTATTTT. This gives the protein CASTSGSPTDTQYF.